This paragraph reports one T cell receptor beta chain. The antigen remains unidentified. The data stem from a study of blood T cells in healthy people across ages. The study, taken as a whole, reports: Age brought a roughly linear fall in TCR beta diversity measured per million T cells.

Germline assignment: CDR1 DFQATT and CDR2 SNEGSKA (reference sequence). The ends lost 4 bases at V and 6 bases at J; junction bases unmatched: 8. There are 14 residues in the CDR3. A second PCR, run for 7 to 11 cycles, used a sample-barcoded 5' primer plus a J-beta primer mix. TCRdb re-called the 5' RACE reads through MiXCR, storing one row per CDR3 protein. The sample holds over 600,000 distinct CDR3 sequences; roughly two fifths are singletons and the top ten take around 30%. Source material: blood. The chain combines TRBV20-1 with TRBJ1-4, with 7 positions matching TRBD1. The clonotype was recovered from an elderly man in good health. The CDR3 coding sequence is TGCAGTGCTACCTTGGACAGGACGTATGAAAAACTGTTTTTT. Its translation: CSATLDRTYEKLFF.